The next 31 T cell receptor beta chains were all read from a single sample in a study of beta chain features in type 1 diabetes. Sequenced material consisted of expressed TCRB transcripts (all of the isolated RNA was reverse transcribed). The repertoire was sequenced with immunoSEQ multiplex PCR; TCRdb's copy has only in-frame clones and lacks some. The sample has about 140,000 clones, roughly 7.2% seen once; the top ten hold around 1.5%. The sample consisted of central memory CD4+ T cells from blood. The receptors originated from a young woman in good health.

In its sample, this clone was seen a few times. This same CDR3 is encoded by further DNA sequences in the sample. The chain carries TRBV7-2 and TRBJ2-1, with 7 positions matching TRBD2. This CDR3 has 15 residues. Germline loops: CDR1 SGHTA, CDR2 FQGNSA. The J segment lost 0 bases and the V segment lost 1 base, leaving 0 bases of the junction unmatched. The CDR3 region is CASSLGGGSYNEQFF. Written as DNA, the CDR3 is TGTGCCAGCAGCTTAGGGGGGGGCTCCTACAATGAGCAGTTCTTC.

This clone was seen more than once but under ten times. The chain uses TRBV28 and TRBJ2-1, with D maybe TRBD2 (8 bases). The V gene lost 2 bases and the J gene lost 10 bases, with 18 bases spanning the gap. CDR1 is MDHEN, CDR2 SYDVKM, per germline. The CDR3 runs to 15 residues. CDR3 sequence (DNA): TGTGCCAGCAGTTTAAGCGGGAGTCTAGGGGGCGAGCAGTTCTTC. Its translation is CASSLSGSLGGEQFF.

This clone appeared a few times. The V gene is TRBV19, the J gene TRBJ2-1; D may be TRBD2 (5 bases). The CDR3 sequence is 12 residues long. From germline, CDR1 is LNHDA and CDR2 SQIVND (reference sequence). Trimming stripped 7 bases from V and 3 bases from J, with 7 bases between. CDR3 DNA sequence: TGTGCCAGTACGGGGAACTACAATGAGCAGTTCTTC. It is translated as CASTGNYNEQFF.

This clone was detected a few times. The rearrangement joins TRBV28 to TRBJ2-5; TRBD1 is a possible D gene (5 bases). Germline V gene sequence: CDR1 MDHEN, CDR2 SYDVKM. V lost 3 bases and J 4 bases, leaving 24 bases between the germline ends. CDR3 length: 18 amino acids. CDR3 bases: TGTGCCAGCAGTTTTGATCCGGACAATTCCAACCAAAGAGAGACCCAGTACTTC. It codes for CASSFDPDNSNQRETQYF.

The chain links TRBV4-3 to TRBJ2-3; tentative D call: TRBD2 (5 bases). Trimming pared 1 base from V and 0 bases from J, leaving 8 bases between. Per germline, CDR1 LGHNA and CDR2 YSLEER. The CDR3 covers 15 residues. In DNA form, the CDR3 reads TGCGCCAGCAGCCAAGCAGCGGAAAGCACAGATACGCAGTATTTT. Translation: CASSQAAESTDTQYF.

V gene TRBV19 combines with J gene TRBJ2-7; 7 bases are a match to TRBD1. V gave up 3 bases and J gave up 3 bases; unmatched junction bases: 5. Germline-derived CDR1 and CDR2 are LNHDA and SQIVND (reference sequence). This CDR3 has 14 residues. CDR3 DNA sequence: TGTGCCAGTAGTATGAGACAGGGTTTCTACGAGCAGTACTTC. Translating it yields CASSMRQGFYEQYF. Looking up the rest from reference TRBV19 and TRBJ2-7 gives the full variable domain: DGGITQSPKYLFRKEGQNVTLSCEQNLNHDAMYWYRQDPGQGLRLIYYSQIVNDFQKGDIAEGYSVSREKKESFPLTVTSAQKNPTAFYLCASSMRQGFYEQYFGPGTRLTVT.

This sequence joins TRBV11-2 and TRBJ1-4; 10 bases are a match to TRBD1. The CDR3 has 15 residues. Germline CDR1 SGHAT, CDR2 FQNNGV. With V trimmed by 4 bases and J by 6 bases, 5 bases remained unmatched. The DNA of the CDR3 is TGTGCCAGCAGCTACGGACAGGGGGGAGATGAAAAACTGTTTTTT. This translates into CASSYGQGGDEKLFF.

The chain uses TRBV5-4 and TRBJ2-5, with 9 bases fitting TRBD1. J gave up 1 base and V 4 bases, and 8 bases lay outside the gene matches. Germline loops: CDR1 SGHNT, CDR2 YYREEE (reference sequence). CDR3 length: 16 amino acids. The CDR3 DNA sequence: TGTGCCAGCAGCCAAGAAGGGACAGGGTCCCAAGAGACCCAGTACTTC. Amino acids: CASSQEGTGSQETQYF. Using reference TRBV5-4 and TRBJ2-5 for the parts outside the CDR3, the full variable domain is ETGVTQSPTHLIKTRGQQVTLRCSSQSGHNTVSWYQQALGQGPQFIFQYYREEENGRGNFPPRFSGLQFPNYSSELNVNALELDDSALYLCASSQEGTGSQETQYFGPGTRLLVL.

A few counts support this clone. The rearrangement uses TRBV2 and TRBJ2-1, with 8 nucleotides matching TRBD1. Germline V lookup: CDR1 SNHLY, CDR2 FYNNEI. Trimming removed 2 bases from V and 7 bases from J; junction bases left unmatched: 4. This CDR3 is built from 14 residues. CDR3: CASSEQGAVNEQFF. CDR3 DNA: TGTGCCAGCAGTGAACAGGGGGCGGTGAATGAGCAGTTCTTC. Full variable domain (outside the CDR3, taken from reference TRBV2 and TRBJ2-1): EPEVTQTPSHQVTQMGQEVILRCVPISNHLYFYWYRQILGQKVEFLVSFYNNEISEKSEIFDDQFSVERPDGSNFTLKIRSTKLEDSAMYFCASSEQGAVNEQFFGPGTRLTVL.

A note on this clone: This same CDR3 is encoded by further DNA sequences in the sample. The chain uses TRBV29-1 and TRBJ2-3; the D gene is possibly TRBD2 (5 bases). Looked up from germline, CDR1 is SQVTM and CDR2 is ANQGSEA. The length of the CDR3 is 13 residues. Between the trimmed V and J ends, which lost 3 bases and 0 bases, there was a span of 7 bases. DNA of the CDR3: TGCAGCGTTGATGAGGGAAGCACAGATACGCAGTATTTT. It encodes CSVDEGSTDTQYF.

Only a few counts were recorded for this clone. Other DNA sequences in the sample encode the same CDR3. V and J are TRBV28 and TRBJ2-3; 7 bases agree with TRBD2. Losses at the gene ends were 2 bases for V and 1 base for J; bases not matched to a gene: 3. The CDR3 loop spans 15 amino acids. Germline V gene lookup returns CDR1 MDHEN and CDR2 SYDVKM. The CDR3 DNA is TGTGCCAGCAGTTTAGGCGGGAGTGGCACAGATACGCAGTATTTT. The encoded protein is CASSLGGSGTDTQYF.

The chain couples TRBV4-3 to TRBJ2-2, with TRBD1 matching 10 bases. The CDR3 extends over 17 amino acids. V shed 3 bases, J shed 1 base, and the junction held 5 bases outside the gene matches. In germline, CDR1 is LGHNA, CDR2 YSLEER. CDR3 in DNA: TGCGCCAGCAGCCAGCTAGGACAGGGGGGGAACACCGGGGAGCTGTTTTTT. Translation gives CASSQLGQGGNTGELFF.

This clone was seen only a few times. This rearrangement joins TRBV7-3 to TRBJ2-2; the D gene is possibly TRBD2 (6 bases). Germline values: CDR1 SGHTA, CDR2 FQGTGA. The CDR3 is 15 residues long. The ends were cut back, 1 base at V and 4 bases at J, with 10 bases in the middle. CDR3 nucleotide sequence: TGTGCCAGCAGCTTAAACGGGAGAAGCACCGGGGAGCTGTTTTTT. It specifies CASSLNGRSTGELFF.

The table lists this clone with a few counts. The same CDR3 can be traced to other DNA sequences in this sample. The rearrangement uses TRBV6-5 and TRBJ1-2; the D gene is possibly TRBD1 (5 bases). V was pared by 6 bases and J by 3 bases, with 11 bases between. The germline CDR1 and CDR2 sequences are MNHEY and SVGAGI. The length of the CDR3 is 13 residues. This chain's CDR3 is CASSPTGDYGYTF. The CDR3 DNA sequence: TGTGCCAGCAGCCCAACGGGGGACTATGGCTACACCTTC.

CDR3 amino acids: CASRPGLAGVVGQFF. As DNA, the CDR3 is TGTGCCAGCAGGCCCGGACTAGCGGGAGTTGTCGGGCAGTTCTTC. The chain joins TRBV6-5 to TRBJ2-1, with 13 bases that match TRBD2. With V trimmed by 6 bases and J by 12 bases, 11 bases remained unmatched. The CDR3 contains 15 residues. Looked up from germline, CDR1 is MNHEY and CDR2 is SVGAGI.

This clone has a handful of counts. V gene TRBV18 combines with J gene TRBJ1-1; 8 nucleotides align to TRBD1. The CDR3 sequence is 16 residues long. With 0 bases clipped from V and 6 bases from J, the junction kept 9 bases outside the gene matches. Germline CDR1 KGHSH, CDR2 LQKENI. CDR3 sequence reads: CASSPPQGAVVAEAFF. CDR3 DNA: TGTGCCAGCTCACCACCGCAGGGGGCAGTGGTCGCTGAAGCTTTCTTT.

This clone was counted at least ten times. The genes are TRBV7-9 and TRBJ1-1; 7 bases line up with TRBD1. The V gene's germline CDR1 is SEHNR and CDR2 FQNEAQ (reference sequence). The CDR3 has 14 amino acids. With V trimmed by 5 bases and J by 10 bases, 13 bases remained unmatched. The CDR3: CASSPHRGEGGAFF. As DNA, the CDR3 is TGTGCCAGCAGCCCTCACAGGGGTGAAGGAGGAGCTTTCTTT.

This sequence joins TRBV29-1 and TRBJ1-1; tentatively, D is TRBD1 (6 bases). This CDR3 has 13 amino acids. Trimming shortened V by 6 bases and J by 0 bases, and 11 bases separated the two germline ends. From germline, CDR1 is SQVTM and CDR2 ANQGSEA. CDR3 residues: CSVTGTMNTEAFF. The CDR3 coding sequence is TGCAGCGTAACCGGGACAATGAACACTGAAGCTTTCTTT.

The table lists this clone with a few counts. The chain carries TRBV9 and TRBJ2-2; perhaps TRBD2 as D (5 bases). The CDR3 has 18 amino acids. V was trimmed by 3 bases and J by 1 base, leaving 19 bases between them. CDR1 and CDR2 (germline): SGDLS, YYNGEE. The DNA for the CDR3 is TGTGCCAGCAGCGCCCTAGGGAGCAGCGGAGTGAACACCGGGGAGCTGTTTTTT. Translating gives CASSALGSSGVNTGELFF. The variable domain in full, completed from reference TRBV9 and TRBJ2-2, reads DSGVTQTPKHLITATGQRVTLRCSPRSGDLSVYWYQQSLDQGLQFLIQYYNGEERAKGNILERFSAQQFPDLHSELNLSSLELGDSALYFCASSALGSSGVNTGELFFGEGSRLTVL.

J is TRBJ1-2 and V is TRBV7-2; possibly TRBD1 for D (5 bases). With 3 bases removed from V and 0 bases from J, the gap between germline ends came to 11 bases. Germline lookup yields CDR1 SGHTA and CDR2 FQGNSA. CDR3 length: 15 amino acids. The CDR3 region is CASSFQWGANYGYTF. The CDR3 nucleotides are TGTGCCAGCAGCTTTCAGTGGGGGGCTAACTATGGCTACACCTTC.

This clone has more than one count but fewer than ten. The chain employs TRBV9 and TRBJ1-3; no clear D. V lost 4 bases and J 2 bases, leaving 10 bases between the germline ends. The CDR3 spans 14 residues. The germline V gene has CDR1 SGDLS and CDR2 YYNGEE. Here the CDR3 DNA reads TGTGCCAGCAGCTCGGAGGGCACTGGAAACACCATATATTTT. Protein product: CASSSEGTGNTIYF.

The table lists this clone with a few counts. The rearrangement links TRBV18 to TRBJ2-7; possible D gene TRBD2, 6 bases. The germline gives CDR1 KGHSH, CDR2 LQKENI. The V end lost 2 bases, the J end lost 3 bases, and 17 bases lay between the germline ends. CDR3 length: 16 residues. Here the CDR3 DNA reads TGTGCCAGCTCACCATACCGGGCTAGGGAGGACTACGAGCAGTACTTC. It is translated as CASSPYRAREDYEQYF.

V gene TRBV7-2 combines with J gene TRBJ2-2; unclear D gene. V lost 2 bases to trimming and J lost 4 bases, with 11 bases between them. The CDR3 runs 15 residues. Germline CDR1 SGHTA, CDR2 FQGNSA. The CDR3 region is CASSLRRFGTGELFF. The CDR3 DNA reads TGTGCCAGCAGCTTAAGAAGATTCGGCACCGGGGAGCTGTTTTTT.

This clone appeared a few times. J is TRBJ2-7 and V is TRBV2, with TRBD1 matching 12 bases. With V trimmed by 5 bases and J by 5 bases, 13 bases remained unmatched. Germline V gene data show CDR1 as SNHLY and CDR2 as FYNNEI. The CDR3 has 17 amino acids. CDR3 DNA sequence: TGTGCCAGCAGTTCATTTCCGGGACAGGGGGCCGGGAACGAGCAGTACTTC. Translated: CASSSFPGQGAGNEQYF.

This clone came up a few times. The V gene is TRBV7-3, the J gene TRBJ2-2; weak D call: TRBD2 (6 bases). CDR3 length: 15 residues. CDR1 SGHTA and CDR2 FQGTGA come from the germline V gene. The V end lost 4 bases, the J end lost 0 bases, and 9 bases lay between the germline ends. CDR3 in amino acids: CASSSGTSNTGELFF. Here the CDR3 DNA reads TGTGCCAGCAGCTCCGGGACTTCGAACACCGGGGAGCTGTTTTTT.

In this sample, this clone turned up a few times. The J gene is TRBJ1-5, the V gene TRBV6-5; no clear D. V was pared by 2 bases and J by 3 bases, with 5 bases between. The CDR3 covers 13 residues. From germline, CDR1 is MNHEY and CDR2 SVGAGI. The CDR3 region has the DNA TGTGCCAGCAGTTACCAGAACAATCAGCCCCAGCATTTT. Translation: CASSYQNNQPQHF.

This clone was found many times. Within the sample, other DNA sequences also encode this same CDR3. This chain links TRBV29-1 with TRBJ1-1; TRBD1 agrees at 8 bases. CDR1 SQVTM and CDR2 ANQGSEA come from the germline V gene. The V segment lost 5 bases and the J segment 4 bases; nucleotides outside the gene matches: 6. The CDR3 is 13 residues long. The CDR3 spells CSVSRGRVTEAFF. CDR3 in DNA: TGCAGCGTTTCCAGGGGGCGCGTCACTGAAGCTTTCTTT.

The CDR3: CASSPRGGDYGYTF. The CDR3 DNA sequence: TGTGCCAGCAGCCCGAGGGGGGGGGACTATGGCTACACCTTC. The chain couples TRBV28 to TRBJ1-2; TRBD1 might be the D (6 bases). There are 14 residues in the CDR3. V lost 6 bases, J lost 3 bases, and 14 bases lay in between. Germline V CDR1 and CDR2: MDHEN, SYDVKM.

In this sample, this clone turned up a few times. The chain has TRBV5-1 and TRBJ2-5; 13 nucleotides align to TRBD2. The J segment lost 5 bases and the V segment lost 4 bases, leaving 11 bases of the junction unmatched. This CDR3 contains 17 residues. Per germline, CDR1 SGHRS and CDR2 YFSETQ. CDR3 sequence (DNA): TGCGCCAGCAGCCCGAGTACTAGCGGGAGGGTCTCGGAGACCCAGTACTTC. This codes for CASSPSTSGRVSETQYF.

CDR3 sequence: CATSRGGGGSGNQPQHF. CDR3 sequence (DNA): TGTGCCACCAGCAGAGGAGGGGGGGGCTCGGGCAATCAGCCCCAGCATTTT. The J gene is TRBJ1-5, the V gene TRBV15; a weak D match, TRBD1 (6 bases). The germline V gene encodes CDR1 LNHNV and CDR2 YYDKDF (reference sequence). This CDR3 has 17 amino acids. Trimming shortened V by 1 base and J by 2 bases, and 15 bases separated the two germline ends.

The chain uses TRBV6-1 and TRBJ2-7; TRBD2 matches at 7 bases. The germline gives CDR1 MNHNS, CDR2 SASEGT. V shed 2 bases and J 2 bases; nucleotides not matched to a gene: 0. The CDR3 sequence is 13 residues long. The chain's CDR3 is CASSEREAYEQYF. The DNA of the CDR3 is TGTGCCAGCAGTGAACGGGAGGCCTACGAGCAGTACTTC.